A selection of T cell receptor beta chains follows, all from one sample in a study of blood T cell repertoires in COVID-19. The repertoire was sequenced with immunoSEQ multiplex PCR; TCRdb's copy has only in-frame clones and lacks some. The data show 60,000 to 80,000 clones, roughly 85% seen once. Input material: peripheral blood. The receptors here all came from a man aged 50 to 60 with acute or convalescent COVID-19. Both conserved end residues are part of each CDR3.

j_call v_call cdr3_aa
TRBJ2-3 TRBV5-4 CASRSGLAGIDTQYF
TRBJ2-7 TRBV12-5 CASGLDLGTAYEQYF
TRBJ2-1 TRBV6-1 CASSEAYSRRTGVNEQFF
TRBJ1-4 TRBV4-1 CASSQEQGALEKLFF
TRBJ1-3 TRBV4-1 CASSPYRGNTIYF
TRBJ2-4 TRBV18 CASSPGPGMAKNIQYF
TRBJ2-7 TRBV4-1 CASSQDWTGEPYEQYF
TRBJ2-7 TRBV10-1 CASSATSGSEQYF
TRBJ1-3 TRBV19 CASTDRVSGNTIYF
TRBJ2-7 TRBV19 CASSTRQGPYEQYF
TRBJ1-3 TRBV25-1 CASSAADTGNTIYF
TRBJ1-1 TRBV5-1 CASSLSGQNTEAFF
TRBJ2-7 TRBV2 CASSVDSGGGYSYEQYF